The 32 T cell receptor beta chains in this list originate from one sample, sequenced in a study of identical twins. Each CDR3 protein is one row after TCRdb ran MiXCR on the 5' RACE reads. This sample yields about 1.7 million distinct CDR3 sequences, of which 32% are seen a single time; roughly 0.3% belongs to the top ten. Sequences were obtained from cord blood. The source is a newborn girl in good health.

A few counts support this clonotype. The chain is built from TRBV3-1 and TRBJ2-1; TRBD2 agrees at 12 bases. This CDR3 region has 17 residues. Germline loops: CDR1 LGHDT, CDR2 YNNKEL (reference sequence). V trimming: 2 bases; J trimming: 3 bases; junction bases outside the gene matches: 5. The CDR3 DNA follows: TGTGCCAGCAGCCAACCGGGACTAGCGGGCCACTACAATGAGCAGTTCTTC. Translation gives CASSQPGLAGHYNEQFF.

This clonotype turned up a few times. V usage is TRBV6-5 and J usage is TRBJ2-1, with TRBD2 matching 11 bases. With 2 bases clipped from V and 7 bases from J, the junction kept 16 bases outside the gene matches. There are 19 residues in the CDR3. From germline, CDR1 is MNHEY and CDR2 SVGAGI. Here the CDR3 DNA reads TGTGCCAGCAGTTACGGGAGGATGTTAGCGGGAGGGAATGGGAATGAGCAGTTCTTC. Its protein product is CASSYGRMLAGGNGNEQFF.

This clonotype was recorded many times. This chain connects TRBV12-3 or TRBV12-4 to TRBJ2-1; 8 positions agree with TRBD2. V was clipped by 4 bases and J by 9 bases; unmatched bases: 2. This CDR3 comprises 12 residues. CDR3 sequence: CASSSSGREQFF. The CDR3 DNA reads TGTGCCAGCAGTTCTAGCGGGCGTGAGCAGTTCTTC.

This chain joins TRBV27 and TRBJ1-1; D is uncertain. Looked up from germline, CDR1 is MNHEY and CDR2 is SMNVEV (reference sequence). V lost 6 bases and J lost 11, with 13 bases in between. CDR3 length: 11 amino acids. CDR3: CASSWAGGAFF. CDR3 in DNA: TGTGCCAGCAGCTGGGCCGGAGGGGCTTTCTTT.

This clonotype was observed a few times. The V and J genes are TRBV7-2 and TRBJ2-4; D is undetermined. Trimming removed 0 bases at V and 6 bases at J, with 9 bases between. Germline CDR1 SGHTA, CDR2 FQGNSA. The CDR3 runs to 14 residues. CDR3 sequence: CASSLAVSTNIQYF. The CDR3 nucleotides are TGTGCCAGCAGCTTAGCGGTCTCAACAAACATTCAGTACTTC.

This clonotype turned up a few times. The chain couples TRBV20-1 to TRBJ1-1, with TRBD1 as a possible D gene (5 bases). Deletions cut 5 bases from V and 4 bases from J, with 11 bases between. Germline assignment: CDR1 DFQATT and CDR2 SNEGSKA (reference sequence). This CDR3 comprises 12 residues. CDR3 coding DNA: TGCAGTGCTGTGTTCGGGGGCACTGAAGCTTTCTTT. As protein: CSAVFGGTEAFF.

This clonotype has a handful of counts. The chain employs TRBV25-1 and TRBJ2-1; TRBD2 might be the D (5 bases). The germline CDR1 and CDR2 sequences are MGHDK and SYGVNS. V lost 8 bases to trimming and J lost 4 bases, with 12 bases between them. The CDR3 length is 13 residues. CDR3 sequence (DNA): TGTGCCAGCGCTAGCCAGGTGTACAATGAGCAGTTCTTC. Translated, it gives CASASQVYNEQFF.

This clonotype was counted a few times. CDR3 protein: CASSLGAGAMNTGELFF. CDR3 nucleotide sequence: TGCGCCAGCAGCTTGGGTGCGGGGGCGATGAACACCGGGGAGCTGTTTTTT. This chain joins TRBV5-1 and TRBJ2-2, with a possible D match to TRBD2 (7 bases). CDR1 is SGHRS and CDR2 is YFSETQ in the germline V gene. The V and J ends lost 0 bases and 1 base respectively, with 13 bases between them. The CDR3 is 17 amino acids.

The chain couples TRBV2 to TRBJ2-7; TRBD1 matches at 9 bases. Germline V gene data show CDR1 as SNHLY and CDR2 as FYNNEI. CDR3 length: 17 amino acids. V lost 8 bases, J lost 2 bases, and 16 bases stayed unmatched. Here the CDR3 reads CASSLRRGGQGPYEQYF. CDR3 in DNA: TGTGCCAGCTCACTCAGACGCGGAGGACAGGGGCCCTACGAGCAGTACTTC.

This clonotype was recorded many times. The CDR3 DNA reads TGTGCCAGCAATAGACAGGGGTCGATCTACGAGCAGTACTTC. Its protein product is CASNRQGSIYEQYF. This rearrangement joins TRBV9 to TRBJ2-7; TRBD1 agrees at 8 bases. CDR3 length: 14 amino acids. Germline assignment: CDR1 SGDLS and CDR2 YYNGEE. J was trimmed by 3 bases and V by 6 bases; bases with no gene match: 8.

The chain uses TRBV29-1 and TRBJ2-4, with 7 nucleotides matching TRBD2. The V segment lost 6 bases and the J segment 13 bases; nucleotides outside the gene matches: 18. The CDR3 runs to 14 residues. Germline CDR1 reads SQVTM; CDR2 reads ANQGSEA. The DNA of the CDR3 is TGCAGCGTGGCAAAGGGAGGGGCTACCTACGGGCAGTACTTC. Translation gives CSVAKGGATYGQYF.

In its sample, this clonotype was seen a few times. The chain has TRBV11-2 and TRBJ2-7, with unresolved D. The V gene lost 7 bases and the J gene lost 4 bases, with 5 bases spanning the gap. The CDR3 has 10 amino acids. CDR1 is SGHAT, CDR2 FQNNGV, per germline. CDR3 bases: TGTGCCAGCACCGAGTACGAGCAGTACTTC. Protein sequence: CASTEYEQYF.

In the case of this clonotype: Just one base apart from a much larger clone, this may be a read error. The chain links TRBV20-1 to TRBJ2-4, with a weak D call TRBD1 (6 bases). The J call may be in error: the DNA end matches TRBJ2-7 better. Germline values: CDR1 DFQATT, CDR2 SNEGSKA (reference sequence). The CDR3 has 12 amino acids. The CDR3 DNA is TGCAGTGCACCGGGACAAACCTGCGAGCAGTACTTC. The encoded protein is CSAPGQTCEQYF.

The chain links TRBV4-2 to TRBJ1-2; TRBD1 is a possible D gene (6 bases). This CDR3 comprises 14 residues. Germline V gene data show CDR1 as LGHNA and CDR2 as YNFKEQ. Trimming took off 1 base at V and 4 bases at J, with 10 bases between the two ends. This chain's CDR3 is CASSQGNRVYGYTF. For the CDR3, the DNA is TGTGCCAGCAGCCAAGGGAACAGGGTCTATGGCTACACCTTC.

This clonotype was seen at least ten times. V usage is TRBV21-1 and J usage is TRBJ2-7; the D call in the table, TRBD1, was not verified against the DNA. TRBV21-1 is a known pseudogene. This CDR3 has 13 residues. CDR3 sequence: CASRGTGFYEQYF. For the CDR3, the DNA is TGTGCCAGCAGGGGGACAGGATTTTACGAGCAGTACTTC.

This clonotype was seen more than once but under ten times. The rearrangement joins TRBV3-1 to TRBJ1-2; D is perhaps TRBD1 (5 bases). Per the germline V gene, CDR1 is LGHDT and CDR2 is YNNKEL (reference sequence). The CDR3 runs 12 residues. V lost 4 bases, J lost 8 bases, and 11 bases lay in between. CDR3 amino acids: CASSPDSVGYTF. The CDR3 coding sequence is TGTGCCAGCAGCCCTGACAGTGTCGGCTACACCTTC.

V and J are TRBV10-3 and TRBJ1-1; D call uncertain. This CDR3 contains 13 residues. Looked up from germline, CDR1 is ENHRY and CDR2 is SYGVKD. Between the trimmed V and J ends, which lost 3 bases and 2 bases, there was a span of 7 bases. Here the CDR3 DNA reads TGTGCCATCAGTGATCGGAAAAACACTGAAGCTTTCTTT. This sequence encodes CAISDRKNTEAFF.

The chain combines TRBV20-1 with TRBJ2-3; no reliable D call. Trimming left V 4 bases short and J 8 bases short, with 7 bases between. The CDR3 is 10 amino acids. CDR1 is DFQATT, CDR2 SNEGSKA, per germline (reference sequence). The CDR3 coding sequence is TGCAGTGCTACGGTCGGTACGCAGTATTTT. It codes for CSATVGTQYF.

The J gene is TRBJ2-3, the V gene TRBV2; D is perhaps TRBD2 (8 bases). Germline CDR1 reads SNHLY; CDR2 reads FYNNEI. The CDR3 extends over 15 amino acids. Deletions cut 10 bases from V and 4 bases from J, with 21 bases between. CDR3 amino acids: CATSSGLGGADTQYF. CDR3 nucleotide sequence: TGTGCCACCAGCTCGGGACTAGGGGGCGCAGATACGCAGTATTTT.

This clonotype turned up a few times. The chain combines TRBV11-2 with TRBJ2-3; TRBD2 matches 7 bases. With 7 bases clipped from V and 1 base from J, the junction kept 11 bases outside the gene matches. Germline-derived CDR1 and CDR2 are SGHAT and FQNNGV. This CDR3 has 16 residues. CDR3 loop: CASISGKLAGTDTQYF. In DNA form, the CDR3 reads TGTGCCAGCATCTCCGGGAAGCTAGCGGGCACAGATACGCAGTATTTT.

In this sample, this clonotype turned up a few times. The V and J genes are TRBV6-1 and TRBJ2-4; 11 bases align to TRBD2. The CDR3 sequence is 17 residues long. Germline CDR1 and CDR2: MNHNS and SASEGT. V lost 4 bases, J lost 0 bases, and 5 bases stayed unmatched. CDR3 in DNA: TGTGCCAGCAGTGGACTAGCGGGGCGAATAGCCAAAAACATTCAGTACTTC. The encoded protein is CASSGLAGRIAKNIQYF.

This clonotype was seen only a few times. The chain has TRBV25-1 and TRBJ2-1, with 8 positions matching TRBD2. Trimming at V came to 4 bases and at J to 4 bases, leaving 6 bases not matched to a gene. The CDR3 contains 15 residues. Germline V gives CDR1 MGHDK, CDR2 SYGVNS. CDR3 nucleotide sequence: TGTGCCAGCAGTGTTAGCGGGAAAGTATACAATGAGCAGTTCTTC. It yields the protein CASSVSGKVYNEQFF.

This clonotype has only a few counts. CDR3 loop: CASSYSRTARETQYF. Written as DNA, the CDR3 is TGTGCCAGCAGTTACTCCCGGACAGCAAGGGAGACCCAGTACTTC. The rearrangement joins TRBV6-5 to TRBJ2-7, with D tentatively TRBD1 (6 bases). Matching the DNA end better, TRBJ2-5 makes the J call doubtful. CDR1 and CDR2 from the germline V gene are MNHEY and SVGAGI. The CDR3 covers 15 residues.

This clonotype was detected many times. This rearrangement joins TRBV29-1 to TRBJ1-2; D is perhaps TRBD1 (5 bases). There are 14 residues in the CDR3. From germline, CDR1 is SQVTM and CDR2 ANQGSEA. V was clipped by 6 bases and J by 1 base, with 15 bases between them. The CDR3 reads CSVAVGQNNYGYTF. The CDR3 DNA follows: TGCAGCGTAGCCGTGGGGCAAAATAACTATGGCTACACCTTC.

This clonotype came up many times. The chain links TRBV7-9 to TRBJ2-1; 11 bases fit TRBD2. The CDR3 is made up of 20 amino acids. CDR1 is SEHNR and CDR2 is FQNEAQ in the germline V gene (reference sequence). V shed 2 bases, J shed 8 bases, and the junction held 20 bases outside the gene matches. The DNA of the CDR3 is TGTGCCAGCAGCTTATCTGTGCTTTCTGTTAGCGGGAGGGCATTAGATGAGCAGTTCTTC. Its protein is CASSLSVLSVSGRALDEQFF.

This clonotype was seen more than once but under ten times. The V gene is TRBV27, the J gene TRBJ2-1; 7 nucleotides line up with TRBD1. This CDR3 comprises 14 residues. Trimming cost V 2 bases and J 6 bases; bases outside gene matches: 4. Germline lookup yields CDR1 MNHEY and CDR2 SMNVEV (reference sequence). The CDR3 here is CASSLMDRPNEQFF. The CDR3 bases are TGTGCCAGCAGTTTAATGGACAGGCCCAATGAGCAGTTCTTC.

This chain links TRBV12-3 or TRBV12-4 with TRBJ2-5, with D possibly TRBD1 on 5 matching bases. This CDR3 spans 11 amino acids. The CDR3 sequence is CGSGLGETQYF. The CDR3 DNA reads TGTGGGTCAGGGCTCGGTGAGACCCAGTACTTC.

The chain combines TRBV7-8 with TRBJ2-3; D possibly uses TRBD1 or TRBD2 (6 bases each). Germline V gene lookup returns CDR1 SGHVS and CDR2 FQNEAQ. Trimming left V 3 bases short and J 3 bases short, with 19 bases between. The CDR3 is made up of 17 amino acids. The CDR3 sequence is CASSFLGGVGGTDTQYF. CDR3 in DNA: TGTGCCAGCAGCTTTCTCGGTGGGGTAGGGGGGACAGATACGCAGTATTTT.

The chain combines TRBV29-1 with TRBJ1-4; D unresolved. CDR1 SQVTM and CDR2 ANQGSEA come from the germline V gene. This CDR3 has 11 residues. For the CDR3, the DNA is TGCAGTATTGGGCAGAATGAAAAACTGTTTTTT. It codes for CSIGQNEKLFF.

The CDR3: CSVKTGEAYNSPLHF. CDR3 nucleotide sequence: TGCAGCGTTAAGACGGGAGAAGCCTATAATTCACCCCTCCACTTT. The rearrangement links TRBV29-1 to TRBJ1-6, with D hard to call. The germline CDR1 and CDR2 sequences are SQVTM and ANQGSEA. CDR3 length equals 15 residues. V lost 5 bases and J lost 2, with 13 bases in between.

The chain recombines TRBV5-5 with TRBJ2-1, with TRBD2 matching 11 bases. CDR1 and CDR2 (germline): SGHKS, YYEKEE (reference sequence). Trimming at V came to 2 bases and at J to 10 bases, leaving 5 bases not matched to a gene. The CDR3 has 14 residues. CDR3 region: CASSFPSGRWEQFF. The CDR3 coding sequence is TGTGCCAGCAGCTTCCCTAGCGGGAGGTGGGAGCAGTTCTTC. The complete variable domain, with remaining parts taken from reference TRBV5-5 and TRBJ2-1, reads DAGVTQSPTHLIKTRGQQVTLRCSPISGHKSVSWYQQVLGQGPQFIFQYYEKEERGRGNFPDRFSARQFPNYSSELNVNALLLGDSALYLCASSFPSGRWEQFFGPGTRLTVL.

V usage is TRBV7-2 and J usage is TRBJ2-2; unclear D gene. This CDR3 has 16 amino acids. The germline V gene encodes CDR1 SGHTA and CDR2 FQGNSA. The V end was cut by 1 base, the J end by 4 bases, with 13 bases between. The CDR3 nucleotides are TGTGCCAGCAGCTTAGTCAAGGGCTCGGTCACCGGGGAGCTGTTTTTT. This encodes CASSLVKGSVTGELFF.